This TCR beta chain was documented in a study of CD8 T cells in ankylosing spondylitis. This clonotype was counted at least ten times. TCRdb re-called the 5' RACE reads through MiXCR, storing one row per CDR3 protein. The sample has 250,000 to 400,000 distinct CDR3 sequences; more than 9% are singletons. V lost 1 base, J lost 6 bases, and 7 bases lay in between. Germline loops: CDR1 SGHTA, CDR2 FQGTGA. The CDR3 is made up of 13 amino acids. This rearrangement joins TRBV7-3 to TRBJ2-1; no reliable D call. The TCR sequence derives from a female donor with ankylosing spondylitis or in good health (not recorded which). Sequencing was performed on blood, either unsorted or a sorted T cell fraction (not recorded which). CDR3 sequence (DNA): TGTGCCAGCAGCTTAAAGGACGGCAATGAGCAGTTCTTC. This encodes CASSLKDGNEQFF.